This T cell receptor (beta chain) is drawn from a study of blood T cell repertoires in COVID-19. On the study more broadly: The samples span acute and convalescent COVID-19 from the United States, Italy and Spain. In each case, the material was cDNA or gDNA derived from T cells, B-cell-depleted T cells, or PBMCs.

V was pared by 4 bases and J by 6 bases, with 11 bases of the junction left unmatched. The CDR3 runs to 16 residues. Germline V gene data show CDR1 as WNHNN and CDR2 as SYGVQD (reference sequence). Authors' methods: From reference gene primer amplification, estimates of nucleated cell counts were derived. TCRdb keeps only in-frame clones here, not all; method: immunoSEQ multiplex PCR. V and J calls and clone size follow that table, whereas D and trimming were derived from the DNA. The sample holds about 180,000 clones, roughly 88% seen once. The TCR comes from a woman aged 25 to 39 with acute or convalescent COVID-19. Sequencing used peripheral blood. The chain uses TRBV10-1 and TRBJ1-2; 10 positions match TRBD1. In DNA form, the CDR3 reads TGCGCCAGCAGTGCCGGGACAGGGGTTTCGATAGATGGCTACACCTTC. Translation: CASSAGTGVSIDGYTF.